Following are 3 T cell receptor beta chains from one sample sequenced in a study of blood T cell repertoires in COVID-19 (dated by TCRdb to 2020 to 2021). The library was generated by the immunoSEQ multiplex PCR assay. TCRdb carries this immuneACCESS record with in-frame sequences only. Its versions omit some clonotypes, under half of them owing to an unresolved V gene in the studies checked, with the rest unexplained. The table for this sample lists about 21,000 clones; 80% to 90% of them were counted only once. The leading ten clones occupy roughly 6.4% of the sample. The sample taken for sequencing was peripheral blood. These receptors came from a human donor in a cohort sampled during active COVID-19.

This clone occurred once. The J gene is TRBJ1-1, the V gene TRBV28, with unresolved D. CDR1 MDHEN and CDR2 SYDVKM come from the germline V gene. V lost 4 bases to trimming and J lost 1 base, with 10 bases between them. This CDR3 region has 14 residues. The CDR3: CASSSGQENTEAFF. CDR3 bases: TGTGCCAGCAGTTCGGGTCAAGAGAACACTGAAGCTTTCTTT.

The chain uses TRBV15 and TRBJ2-3; 7 bases match TRBD2. V shed 5 bases, J shed 14 bases, and the junction held 13 bases outside the gene matches. Germline V gene data show CDR1 as LNHNV and CDR2 as YYDKDF (reference sequence). This CDR3 spans 13 amino acids. The DNA for the CDR3 is TGTGCCACCAGCGGAAGAGGGAGGGCCGAACGGTATTTT. Translated, it gives CATSGRGRAERYF. The full variable domain, rest sourced from reference TRBV15 and TRBJ2-3, is DAMVIQNPRYQVTQFGKPVTLSCSQTLNHNVMYWYQQKSSQAPKLLFHYYDKDFNNEADTPDNFQSRRPNTSFCFLDIRSPGLGDTAMYLCATSGRGRAERYFGPGTRLTVL.

The chain has TRBV6-1 and TRBJ2-7, with 15 bases identical to TRBD2. This CDR3 spans 15 amino acids. Unmatched junction bases numbered 0, after V lost 3 bases and J lost 3 bases. Germline values: CDR1 MNHNS, CDR2 SASEGT. The CDR3 DNA reads TGTGCCAGCAGTGAGGGACTAGCGGGAGGCTACGAGCAGTACTTC. Its protein is CASSEGLAGGYEQYF.